A selection of T cell receptor beta chains follows, all from one sample in a study of T cell responses to AZD1222 COVID-19 vaccine. Data came from immunoSEQ multiplex PCR; TCRdb stores just in-frame clones and leaves some out. The table lists 55,000 to 65,000 clones, over 75% of them singletons. The sequencing here drew on peripheral blood, taken on day 0 of AZD1222 vaccination. The source is an adult in good health. The CDR3 runs from the conserved cysteine through the conserved F or W. D genes are given only for firm matches. Only some rows state a clone size, as once, few, many or a class for expanded clones.

abundance: .; j_gene: TRBJ1-1; v_gene: TRBV6-1; d_gene: .; CDR3aa: CASSDQGGTEAFF; CDR3nt: TGTGCCAGCAGTGACCAGGGAGGGACTGAAGCTTTCTTT
abundance: once; j_gene: TRBJ2-1; v_gene: TRBV5-4; d_gene: .; CDR3aa: CASSSTRNEQFF; CDR3nt: TGTGCCAGCAGCTCGACTCGAAATGAGCAGTTCTTC
abundance: .; j_gene: TRBJ2-7; v_gene: TRBV15; d_gene: TRBD1; CDR3aa: CATSRGRGTGLYEQYF; CDR3nt: TGTGCCACCAGCAGAGGTCGGGGGACAGGCCTCTACGAGCAGTACTTC
abundance: once; j_gene: TRBJ1-1; v_gene: TRBV7-6; d_gene: .; CDR3aa: CASSSHDMNTEAFF; CDR3nt: TGTGCCAGCAGCTCACACGACATGAACACTGAAGCTTTCTTT
abundance: .; j_gene: TRBJ1-5; v_gene: TRBV15; d_gene: .; CDR3aa: CATSGRLSQPQHF; CDR3nt: TGTGCCACCAGCGGGCGATTGAGTCAGCCCCAGCATTTT
abundance: .; j_gene: TRBJ1-4; v_gene: TRBV19; d_gene: .; CDR3aa: CASSTQGPNEKLFF; CDR3nt: TGTGCCAGTAGTACGCAGGGACCTAATGAAAAACTGTTTTTT
abundance: few; j_gene: TRBJ2-2; v_gene: TRBV5-4; d_gene: .; CDR3aa: CASMPGANTGELFF; CDR3nt: TGTGCCAGCATGCCGGGGGCGAACACCGGGGAGCTGTTTTTT
abundance: .; j_gene: TRBJ1-3; v_gene: TRBV7-2; d_gene: .; CDR3aa: CASSLGLSGNTIYF; CDR3nt: TGTGCCAGCAGCTTAGGGCTGTCTGGAAACACCATATATTTT
abundance: .; j_gene: TRBJ2-3; v_gene: TRBV11-2; d_gene: .; CDR3aa: CASSLKVGSWIDTQYF; CDR3nt: TGTGCCAGCAGCTTAAAAGTGGGCAGTTGGATAGATACGCAGTATTTT
abundance: .; j_gene: TRBJ2-2; v_gene: TRBV24-1; d_gene: .; CDR3aa: CATSAPGQGTTGELFF; CDR3nt: TGTGCCACCAGTGCCCCCGGCCAGGGGACCACCGGGGAGCTGTTTTTT
abundance: few; j_gene: TRBJ1-2; v_gene: TRBV5-5; d_gene: .; CDR3aa: CASSLGLAGQDYTF; CDR3nt: TGTGCCAGCAGCTTGGGTTTGGCGGGGCAAGACTACACCTTC
abundance: .; j_gene: TRBJ2-2; v_gene: TRBV6-6; d_gene: TRBD1; CDR3aa: CASSRFSGTGGLLPTGELFF; CDR3nt: TGTGCCAGCAGTAGATTCTCCGGGACAGGGGGCTTATTGCCCACCGGGGAGCTGTTTTTT
abundance: .; j_gene: TRBJ1-1; v_gene: TRBV2; d_gene: .; CDR3aa: CASTFGTVNTEAFF; CDR3nt: TGTGCCAGCACGTTCGGGACGGTGAACACTGAAGCTTTCTTT
abundance: .; j_gene: TRBJ2-3; v_gene: TRBV7-9; d_gene: .; CDR3aa: CASSVRDSQRDTQYF; CDR3nt: TGTGCCAGCAGCGTACGGGACTCCCAGCGGGATACGCAGTATTTT
abundance: .; j_gene: TRBJ1-5; v_gene: TRBV18; d_gene: .; CDR3aa: CASSPRQENQPQHF; CDR3nt: TGTGCCAGCTCACCACGACAGGAGAATCAGCCCCAGCATTTT
abundance: .; j_gene: TRBJ1-2; v_gene: TRBV5-5; d_gene: .; CDR3aa: CASSLTGTYTF; CDR3nt: TGTGCCAGCAGCTTGACAGGGACCTACACCTTC
abundance: .; j_gene: TRBJ2-7; v_gene: TRBV12-3/TRBV12-4; d_gene: .; CDR3aa: CASSFRGYEQYF; CDR3nt: TGTGCCAGCAGTTTTCGGGGATACGAGCAGTACTTC
abundance: .; j_gene: TRBJ1-2; v_gene: TRBV19; d_gene: TRBD1; CDR3aa: CASSNDRGNYGYTF; CDR3nt: TGTGCCAGTAGTAACGACAGGGGAAACTATGGCTACACCTTC
abundance: .; j_gene: TRBJ2-7; v_gene: TRBV9; d_gene: .; CDR3aa: CASSVDPGYEQYF; CDR3nt: TGTGCCAGCAGCGTAGATCCCGGGTACGAGCAGTACTTC
abundance: .; j_gene: TRBJ1-2; v_gene: TRBV5-4; d_gene: .; CDR3aa: CASSLGILGTDYGYTF; CDR3nt: TGTGCCAGCAGCTTGGGAATTTTGGGGACTGACTATGGCTACACCTTC
abundance: .; j_gene: TRBJ2-1; v_gene: TRBV6-1; d_gene: .; CDR3aa: CASSEGRGSYNEQFF; CDR3nt: TGTGCCAGCAGTGAGGGCAGGGGCTCCTACAATGAGCAGTTCTTC
abundance: .; j_gene: TRBJ1-1; v_gene: TRBV5-4; d_gene: .; CDR3aa: CASSLDSYTEAFF; CDR3nt: TGTGCCAGCAGCTTGGACAGCTACACTGAAGCTTTCTTT
abundance: .; j_gene: TRBJ1-4; v_gene: TRBV24-1; d_gene: TRBD1; CDR3aa: CATSASPGQGNEKLFF; CDR3nt: TGTGCCACCAGTGCATCCCCGGGACAGGGTAATGAAAAACTGTTTTTT